The rows below give T cell receptor beta chains drawn from one sample of a study of tumor-infiltrating lymphocytes in primary liver carcinoma. TCRdb passed the multiplex PCR reads through MiXCR, listing each CDR3 protein once. The sample includes 95,000 to 100,000 distinct CDR3 sequences, about two thirds of them seen just once. Sequenced sample: liver tumor tissue from sampling region 2. Receptor source: a woman aged 55-75 years with primary liver carcinoma and hepatitis B virus infection. Both conserved end residues are part of each CDR3. The D gene is left open where the match is weak. Clone size, where shown, is once, few, many, or a class for clones that have expanded.

J | size | V | D | length | DNA | CDR3
TRBJ2-1 | many | TRBV5-4 | NA | 14 | TGTGCCAGCAGCCAGGACAGCTCCTACAATGAGCAGTTCTTC | CASSQDSSYNEQFF
TRBJ1-2 | NA | TRBV5-1 | TRBD1 | 14 | TGCGCCAGCAGCCAAGCCGGGACAGGGCGCGGCTACACCTTC | CASSQAGTGRGYTF
TRBJ2-5 | NA | TRBV6-6 | NA | 15 | TGTGCCAGCAGCCTGTACACCAGATTGCTGGGGACCCAATATTTC | CASSLYTRLLGTQYF
TRBJ1-4 | NA | TRBV6-6 | NA | 14 | TGTGGCAGCAGCGCATCGCGAGGGGTAGAAAAACTGTTTTTT | CGSSASRGVEKLFF
TRBJ2-1 | NA | TRBV6-1 | NA | 15 | TGTGCCAGCAGTGGGGCCGCAGGAGACTACAATGAGCAGTTCTTC | CASSGAAGDYNEQFF
TRBJ2-7 | NA | TRBV29-1 | NA | 14 | TGCAGCGTTGAATGCCACAGCAGCTCCTACGAGCAATACTTC | CSVECHSSSYEQYF
TRBJ2-1 | NA | TRBV11-3 | NA | 17 | TGTGCCAGCAGCTCCTGTGGGGCGCGGACCATGTGCAATGAGCAGTTCTTC | CASSSCGARTMCNEQFF
TRBJ2-2 | once | TRBV11-2 | TRBD2 | 13 | TGTGCCAGCAGCGAGTCGGGACTAGTTGAGCTGTTTTTT | CASSESGLVELFF
TRBJ2-5 | NA | TRBV6-1 | NA | 14 | TGTGCCAGCAGTGAACGGAAAGAACGGGAGACTCAGTACTTC | CASSERKERETQYF
TRBJ2-1 | many | TRBV28 | TRBD1 | 16 | TGTGCCAGCATCGACTCAGGGGGCGGCTCCTACAATGAGCAGTTCTTC | CASIDSGGGSYNEQFF
TRBJ2-7 | NA | TRBV6-1 | NA | 13 | TGTGCCACCTATCAAATAGGGACCTATGAGCAGTACTTC | CATYQIGTYEQYF
TRBJ2-6 | NA | TRBV12-3/TRBV12-4 | TRBD1 | 17 | TGTGCCAGCAGAAGGACAGGTTCCCCTACCTGGACCAACGTCCTGACTTTC | CASRRTGSPTWTNVLTF
TRBJ1-1 | NA | TRBV6-5 | NA | 13 | TGTGCCAGCAGTAGGACAAGGGATACTGAAGCTTTCTTT | CASSRTRDTEAFF
TRBJ2-7 | NA | TRBV11-2 | NA | 17 | TGTGTCAACAGCTTAGTTTTCTCGTGGGAGGTTCCCTACGAGCAGTACTTC | CVNSLVFSWEVPYEQYF
TRBJ2-1 | few | TRBV7-3 | TRBD2 | 15 | TGTGCCAGCAGCCCACTAGCGGGAGGGGCGGGGGAGCAGTTCTTC | CASSPLAGGAGEQFF
TRBJ1-2 | NA | TRBV4-1 | NA | 15 | TGCGCCAGCAGCCACACCGGGTCACGGTACTATGGCTACACCTTC | CASSHTGSRYYGYTF
TRBJ2-2 | NA | TRBV12-3/TRBV12-4 | TRBD1 | 16 | TGTGCCAGCTACCCACACCCCGGACAGGAGACCGGGGAGCTGTTTTTT | CASYPHPGQETGELFF
TRBJ2-2 | few | TRBV4-2 | NA | 17 | TGTGCCAGCAGCCCCCTCTCAAAGCGGACGAACACCGGGGAGCTGTTTTTT | CASSPLSKRTNTGELFF
TRBJ1-1 | many | TRBV28 | NA | 13 | TGTGCCAGCAGAAAATTCCCGAACACTGAAGCTTTCTTT | CASRKFPNTEAFF
TRBJ2-3 | few | TRBV2 | TRBD2 | 16 | TGTGCCAGCAGGAGGACGGGAGGGCCGAGGGCAGATACGCAGTATTTT | CASRRTGGPRADTQYF
TRBJ1-5 | NA | TRBV10-3 | NA | 14 | TGTGCCATCAGTCCAACAGGGAATGATCAGCCCCAGCATTTT | CAISPTGNDQPQHF
TRBJ1-1 | NA | TRBV5-4 | NA | 14 | TGTGCCAGCAGCCGGTCAGGCGTGAACACTGAAGCTTACTTT | CASSRSGVNTEAYF
TRBJ2-3 | NA | TRBV6-1 | NA | 16 | TGTGCCAGCAGTCCCCGGGGGTTGAGCGGAGGAGATACGCAGTGTTTT | CASSPRGLSGGDTQCF
TRBJ2-4 | NA | TRBV28 | NA | 18 | TGTGCCAGCGGTCCGTCCGTGGGGGGACCTCGTGATAAAAACATTCAGTACTTC | CASGPSVGGPRDKNIQYF
TRBJ2-7 | NA | TRBV4-2 | TRBD2 | 14 | TGTGCCAGCCTTGGACTAGCGGGAGCCTACGAGCAGTACTTC | CASLGLAGAYEQYF
TRBJ2-5 | NA | TRBV21-1 | NA | 14 | TGTGCCAGCAGCAAAGGAACGGGGTGGGAGACCCAGTGCTTC | CASSKGTGWETQCF
TRBJ2-4 | NA | TRBV28 | NA | 14 | TGTGCCAGCAGTCCAGATTTAGCCAAAAGCATTCAGTACTTC | CASSPDLAKSIQYF
TRBJ2-3 | NA | TRBV11-3 | NA | 15 | TGTGTCAGCAGCTTATTGCCAGGAGACACAGATACGCAGTATTTT | CVSSLLPGDTDTQYF
TRBJ2-1 | NA | TRBV6-1 | NA | 16 | TGTGCCAGCAGTGACCCTAGTGGGACCTCCTACAATGAGCGGTTCTTC | CASSDPSGTSYNERFF
TRBJ1-2 | NA | TRBV2 | NA | 15 | TGTGCCAGCAGTGAAGGGGAATACAGACTCTATGGCTGCACCTTC | CASSEGEYRLYGCTF
TRBJ1-3 | NA | TRBV28 | NA | 14 | TGTACCAGAAGTCCGGTAGGGGCTGGAAACACCATATATTTT | CTRSPVGAGNTIYF
TRBJ2-2 | NA | TRBV4-2 | TRBD2 | 20 | TGTGCCAGCAGCCAGGAGGCCGCGAGACTAGCAGGAGGAAGGGCCGAGGAGCTGTTTTTT | CASSQEAARLAGGRAEELFF
TRBJ2-3 | NA | TRBV6-5 | NA | 13 | TGTGCCAGCAGATGCGGGGAGCTTGATACGCAGTATTTT | CASRCGELDTQYF
TRBJ2-4 | NA | TRBV4-2 | NA | 16 | TGTGCCAACAGCCAAGGGCAGCAGGTTGCCCAACACATTCAGTACTTC | CANSQGQQVAQHIQYF
TRBJ2-7 | NA | TRBV7-2 | NA | 13 | TGTGCCAGCAGCTACCTCGGGCTTGAGGAGCAGTACTTC | CASSYLGLEEQYF
TRBJ2-7 | NA | TRBV13 | NA | 12 | TGTGTCAGCATCTTAGGGCCCTACGAGCAGTACTTC | CVSILGPYEQYF
TRBJ1-5 | many | TRBV10-2 | TRBD1 | 14 | TGCGCCAGCAGACGGGACAGGGAAGATCAGCCCCAGCATTTT | CASRRDREDQPQHF
TRBJ1-3 | NA | TRBV7-6 | TRBD1 | 14 | TGTGCCAGCAGCTGGGGACAGCCTGGAAACACCATATATTTT | CASSWGQPGNTIYF
TRBJ1-1 | NA | TRBV28 | NA | 16 | TGTGCCAGCAGTGCAACAGGGACATGGGGGGGCACTGAAGCTTTCTTT | CASSATGTWGGTEAFF
TRBJ1-1 | many | TRBV29-1 | NA | 13 | TGCAGCGCCCGGCGACAGGAGCACACTGAAGCTTTCTTT | CSARRQEHTEAFF
TRBJ2-2 | few | TRBV7-2 | NA | 14 | TGTGCCAGCAGCTCGACTAGTTTGTCCGGGGAGCTGTTTTTT | CASSSTSLSGELFF
TRBJ1-1 | many | TRBV28 | TRBD1 | 13 | TGTGCCAGCAGTCCGACAGGGTTTGAGAGTGCTTTCTTT | CASSPTGFESAFF
TRBJ2-7 | many | TRBV6-1 | NA | 13 | TGTGCCAGCAGCGACCAATGGACGAGCGAGCAGTACTTC | CASSDQWTSEQYF
TRBJ2-5 | NA | TRBV11-2 | NA | 14 | TGTGCCAGCAGTTCCACCGGCGTGATAGAGACCCAGTACTTC | CASSSTGVIETQYF
TRBJ2-3 | NA | TRBV7-9 | NA | 14 | TGTGCCAGCAGCTTACCTGGGATGGCAGATATGCAGTATTTC | CASSLPGMADMQYF
TRBJ2-2 | NA | TRBV12-3/TRBV12-4 | NA | 16 | TGTGCCAGCAGTCGAGGGACCCTAGCGAACACCTGGGACCTGTTTTTT | CASSRGTLANTWDLFF
TRBJ2-3 | few | TRBV10-3 | NA | 14 | TGTGCCATCAAGGGGGGACTCGGGACAGATACGCAGTATTTT | CAIKGGLGTDTQYF
TRBJ2-5 | NA | TRBV11-2 | TRBD2 | 18 | TGTGCCAGCAGCTCAGGGGTAGCGGGAGTGATTAACCAAGAGACCCAGTACTTC | CASSSGVAGVINQETQYF
TRBJ2-7 | NA | TRBV28 | NA | 12 | TGTGTCAGCAGTTTAGTGACCTACGAGCAGTACTTC | CVSSLVTYEQYF